These T cell receptor beta chains were read from a single sample in a study of blood T cell repertoires in COVID-19. Sequencing was performed with immunoSEQ multiplex PCR; in TCRdb, only in-frame clones are kept and a portion is missing. The data show 200,000 to 300,000 clones, with around 88% seen just once and 5% to 7% held by the top ten. The specimen sequenced was peripheral blood. The source is a woman over 75 with COVID-19, enrolled during active disease. The CDR3 runs from the conserved cysteine through the conserved F or W. A D gene is named only where the DNA matches it firmly. The size entry is marked missing in some rows and otherwise reads once, few, many or a size class.

clone size,CDR3 length,V gene,D gene,J gene,CDR3 DNA,CDR3 protein
few,14,TRBV7-8,-,TRBJ2-2,TGTGCCAGCAGGGACAGAACGAACACCGGGGAGCTGTTTTTT,CASRDRTNTGELFF
-,14,TRBV5-1,-,TRBJ2-7,TGCGCCAGCAGCGCAACCCGGGACAAGGACGAGCAGTACTTC,CASSATRDKDEQYF
-,15,TRBV6-6,TRBD1,TRBJ1-1,TGTGCCAGCAGTAAACGACAGGGAGGGAACACTGAAGCTTTCTTT,CASSKRQGGNTEAFF
-,14,TRBV6-5,TRBD1,TRBJ2-2,TGTGCCAGCAGGACAGGGAGGAACACCGGGGAGCTGTTTTTT,CASRTGRNTGELFF
-,13,TRBV30,-,TRBJ1-1,TGTGCCTGGAGTGCGACAGGGAACACTGAAGCTTTCTTT,CAWSATGNTEAFF
-,13,TRBV30,TRBD1,TRBJ1-1,TGTGCCTGGAGGCAGGGGGTGATTACTGAAGCTTTCTTT,CAWRQGVITEAFF
-,13,TRBV7-2,-,TRBJ2-5,TGTGCCAGCAGCTGGGAGAGGGAAGAGACCCAGTACTTC,CASSWEREETQYF
-,16,TRBV30,-,TRBJ2-7,TGTGCCTGGAGGCATCCAAACCAGGGAAGATTCTACGAGCAGTACTTC,CAWRHPNQGRFYEQYF
-,13,TRBV10-3,TRBD1,TRBJ1-1,TGTGCCATCAGGACAGGGGAGAACACTGAAGCTTTCTTT,CAIRTGENTEAFF
-,15,TRBV4-2,TRBD1,TRBJ1-2,TGTGCCAGCAGCTATGAAGACAGGGGGGGGGATGGCTACACCTTC,CASSYEDRGGDGYTF
-,15,TRBV6-5,-,TRBJ2-2,TGTGCCAGCACCCGTCGTAGCCCGAACACCGGGGAGCTGTTTTTT,CASTRRSPNTGELFF
-,13,TRBV3-1/TRBV3-2,TRBD1,TRBJ2-1,TGTGCCAGCAGCCGAACAGGGGCAAATGAGCAGTTCTTC,CASSRTGANEQFF
-,15,TRBV5-4,-,TRBJ1-1,TGTGCCAGCAGACCCTGGACAGTTCCGAACACTGAAGCTTTCTTT,CASRPWTVPNTEAFF
-,13,TRBV18,TRBD1,TRBJ1-2,TGTGCCAGCTCACCACCGGCAGGGGGCGGCTACACCTTC,CASSPPAGGGYTF
few,13,TRBV6-6,-,TRBJ1-4,TGTGCCAGCAGTGGTACAGGGACTGAAAAACTGTTTTTT,CASSGTGTEKLFF
-,11,TRBV12-3/TRBV12-4,-,TRBJ1-2,TGTGCCAGCAGCCCTCTACCGGGCTACACCTTC,CASSPLPGYTF
once,17,TRBV28,TRBD1,TRBJ2-2,TGTGCCAGCAGGACAGGGGGCATCTTTAGGAAATCCGGGGAGCTGTTTTTT,CASRTGGIFRKSGELFF
-,17,TRBV4-3,TRBD1,TRBJ1-4,TGCGCCAGCAGCCAGGGGCATGGAGGACAGGCAAATGAAAAACTGTTTTTT,CASSQGHGGQANEKLFF
-,15,TRBV13,-,TRBJ1-3,TGTGCCAGCAGCTTCGCCCCGGGGTCCGGAAACACCATATATTTT,CASSFAPGSGNTIYF
-,15,TRBV6-2/TRBV6-3,-,TRBJ1-6,TGTGCCAGCAGTTTCACCACCAGTCCCAATTCACCCCTCCACTTT,CASSFTTSPNSPLHF
-,16,TRBV5-6,-,TRBJ2-3,TGTGCCAGCAGCCCAGCAACAGGGCTCCGCACAGATACGCAGTATTTT,CASSPATGLRTDTQYF
-,14,TRBV19,-,TRBJ2-7,TGTGCCAGTAGGAGACAGGTCGGTTCCTACGAGCAGTACTTC,CASRRQVGSYEQYF
-,15,TRBV5-6,-,TRBJ2-2,TGTGCCAGCAGCTTTTGGCCCGCGAACACCGGGGAGCTGTTTTTT,CASSFWPANTGELFF
once,13,TRBV7-9,-,TRBJ1-5,TGTGCCAGCAGCTTAGAGCAGGTTCAGCCCCAGCATTTT,CASSLEQVQPQHF
-,12,TRBV5-1,-,TRBJ2-7,TGCGCCAGCAGCTTGGATGGGCTAAGCCCCACGTTC,CASSLDGLSPTF
-,13,TRBV5-6,-,TRBJ1-2,TGTGCCAGCAGCTTGGAAAGGGGATATGGCTACACCTTC,CASSLERGYGYTF
-,16,TRBV2,-,TRBJ1-1,TGTGCCAGCAGTGCCTCAGGGGTAGGTTTAGGCACTGAAGCTTTCTTT,CASSASGVGLGTEAFF
-,16,TRBV21-1,-,TRBJ2-1,TGTGCCAGCAGCTTCGACAGACGCGAATGGTACAATGAGCAGTTCTTC,CASSFDRREWYNEQFF
-,15,TRBV7-9,-,TRBJ1-2,TGTGCCAGCAGCGTCGACAGTACATCCTTCTATGGCTACACCTTC,CASSVDSTSFYGYTF
-,19,TRBV28,-,TRBJ1-5,TGTGCCAGCAGGGTAGCGGGACACTTGCCCGGGGGAAGCAATCAGCCCCAGCATTTT,CASRVAGHLPGGSNQPQHF
-,14,TRBV7-8,-,TRBJ2-5,TGTGCCAGCAGCCGAGGGGGGGTACAAGAGACCCAGTACTTC,CASSRGGVQETQYF
-,14,TRBV2,TRBD1,TRBJ1-1,TGTGCCAGCTTTCAAGGACAGGTACACACTGAAGCTTTCTTT,CASFQGQVHTEAFF
-,16,TRBV13,TRBD2,TRBJ2-2,TGTGCCAGCAGCTTAAGAGCGGGGGCGAACACTGGGGAGCTGTTTTTT,CASSLRAGANTGELFF
few,14,TRBV7-6,TRBD2,TRBJ2-5,TGTGCCAGCAGCTTCAGAGCGGGGCAGGAGACCCAGTACTTC,CASSFRAGQETQYF
-,17,TRBV7-2,-,TRBJ2-3,TGTGCCAGCAGCCCCCCCGCCGGGACAACTAGCACAGATACGCAGTATTTT,CASSPPAGTTSTDTQYF
-,16,TRBV5-1,TRBD1,TRBJ2-4,TGCGCCAGCAGCTTGGTTGGACAGGCAGCCAAAAACATTCAGTACTTC,CASSLVGQAAKNIQYF